These T cell receptor beta chains were read from a single sample in a study of cytomegalovirus exposure and HLA in healthy donors. Produced via immunoSEQ multiplex PCR; TCRdb's table is partial and in-frame only. This repertoire includes about 130,000 clones. Sequencing input: PBMCs. These receptors originate from a woman aged 40 to 50 in good health and CMV-seronegative. Each CDR3 is given with its conserved first and last residue. D genes are given only for firm matches.

v_gene: TRBV19
j_gene: TRBJ1-1
d_gene: -
CDR3nt: TGTGCCAGTACCCCACAACCGAACACTGAAGCTTTCTTT
CDR3aa: CASTPQPNTEAFF

v_gene: TRBV5-6
j_gene: TRBJ2-5
d_gene: -
CDR3nt: TGTGCCAGCAGCTCGCGCGGATGGCAGGGAAGTCGAAAAGAGACCCAGTACTTC
CDR3aa: CASSSRGWQGSRKETQYF

v_gene: TRBV28
j_gene: TRBJ1-2
d_gene: -
CDR3nt: TGTGCCAGCAGTTCCCTCAGACGAGGAGGCTACACCTTC
CDR3aa: CASSSLRRGGYTF

v_gene: TRBV7-2
j_gene: TRBJ1-1
d_gene: -
CDR3nt: TGTGCCAGCAGCCCCCATCCGAACACTGAAGCTTTCTTT
CDR3aa: CASSPHPNTEAFF

v_gene: TRBV5-3
j_gene: TRBJ1-6
d_gene: -
CDR3nt: TGTGCCAGAAGCTTTACAGGGAAGTCCTCTAATTCACCCCTCCACTTT
CDR3aa: CARSFTGKSSNSPLHF

v_gene: TRBV9
j_gene: TRBJ1-2
d_gene: -
CDR3nt: TGTGCCAGCAGCGTAGAAAGTTCGGGCAGGGACTATGGCTACACCTTC
CDR3aa: CASSVESSGRDYGYTF

v_gene: TRBV6-1
j_gene: TRBJ2-2
d_gene: TRBD1
CDR3nt: TGTGCCAGCAGTGAAGCGTTGGGACAGGGGGCGCCCGGGGAGCTGTTTTTT
CDR3aa: CASSEALGQGAPGELFF

v_gene: TRBV10-3
j_gene: TRBJ2-5
d_gene: TRBD2
CDR3nt: TGTGCCATCAGTTCGCGGACTAGCGGGGGGGGAGAGACCCAGTACTTC
CDR3aa: CAISSRTSGGGETQYF

v_gene: TRBV5-8
j_gene: TRBJ1-6
d_gene: -
CDR3nt: TGTGCCAGCAGCTTGGCAGGGAGGACACCCCTCCACTTT
CDR3aa: CASSLAGRTPLHF

v_gene: TRBV19
j_gene: TRBJ1-5
d_gene: -
CDR3nt: TGTGCCAGTACCCGGACAGTTTTCCATAGCAATCAGCCCCAGCATTTT
CDR3aa: CASTRTVFHSNQPQHF

v_gene: TRBV11-2
j_gene: TRBJ1-1
d_gene: TRBD1
CDR3nt: TGTGCCAGCAGCTTAGATCCGGACAGGGAGGGCACTGAAGCTTTCTTT
CDR3aa: CASSLDPDREGTEAFF

v_gene: TRBV28
j_gene: TRBJ1-1
d_gene: -
CDR3nt: TGTGCCAGCAGCTTAGTAGGGGGACCGGCCACTGAAGCTTTCTTT
CDR3aa: CASSLVGGPATEAFF

v_gene: TRBV4-3
j_gene: TRBJ2-5
d_gene: -
CDR3nt: TGCGCCAGCAGCCAAGAGGCAGGGCGATCGGAGACCCAGTACTTC
CDR3aa: CASSQEAGRSETQYF

v_gene: TRBV4-2
j_gene: TRBJ1-6
d_gene: TRBD1
CDR3nt: TGTGCCAGCAGCCAAGGCCAGGGGGGGACAGGGTTTTCACCCCTCCACTTT
CDR3aa: CASSQGQGGTGFSPLHF

v_gene: TRBV5-8
j_gene: TRBJ1-2
d_gene: TRBD1
CDR3nt: TGTGCCAGCAGCCTGACAGGGAATGGCTACACCTTC
CDR3aa: CASSLTGNGYTF